Below, one T cell receptor beta chain is given with its context. This clone was seen more than once but under ten times. Its antigen is unknown. Base qualities are not provided; no much larger clone lies one nucleotide away. The sample is drawn from a study of shared clonotypes between healthy human individuals (dated by TCRdb to the early 2020s). At the level of the whole study: A couple of women and a few men aged 18 to 49 years were included in the cohort. The study deeply sequenced blood TCR repertoires of 5 or 6 healthy adults to estimate repertoire size and the extent of clonotype sharing between individuals. Different laboratories and diverse techniques were used to prepare libraries and sequence TCR repertoires, to increase sequencing depth and limit assay-specific biases. Leukapheresis yielded between about 0.9 and 9 billion PBMCs per donor.

Beyond this particular receptor, the publication reports: Because the study included a small number of donors, the genetic and exposure-history diversity represented was limited. Sampling was restricted to blood, and TCR repertoires in tissues likely differ from the TCR repertoires found in blood. Based on pairwise subsampling, the degree of clonotype sharing among donors was expected to be affected by sequencing depth.

TCR CDR3 regions were amplified from genomic DNA by multiplex PCR using the deep immunoSEQ assay. Extracted genomic DNA from each cell subset was distributed evenly across all wells of several immunoSEQ 96-well plates, and each plate was treated as a replicate. Each replicate PCR for unsorted PBMC received approximately 0.3 ug genomic DNA, equal to 30,000 to 35,000 T cell genomes. Ten immunoSEQ deep assay plates were used to sequence the unsorted PBMC genomic DNA. The purified libraries were quantified using a Qubit 3.0 fluorometer, sized with a Bioanalyzer 2100, and then quantified again using the KAPA Library Quantification kit. Each immunoSEQ 96-well plate was sequenced on its own single-read 150-cycle Illumina NextSeq 550 flow cell. For the original study's pipeline: The immunoSEQ output contained only junctional sequences without quality scores, so filtering could not match that applied to full-length reads. Sequences were annotated with PyIR, a Python wrapper for IgBLAST v1.9, using IMGT germline references to assign V/J genes and CDR3. Reads were filtered out if the reads had weak V/J assignments (E-value above 1e-6), no CDR3, stop codons, out-of-frame junctions, or ambiguous translated residues. A V3J clonotype was defined by an identical inferred V gene, J gene, and CDR3 amino acid sequence. Percentage overlap between repertoires was computed as shared unique clonotypes divided by the size of the smaller repertoire. Three approaches were used to assess repertoire richness: RTK rarefaction, the Chao1 estimator, and Recon v2.1 estimates of unobserved clonotypes. TCRdb obtained this table from immuneACCESS and retained in-frame rearrangements with V and J assigned. These tables miss some clones; where compared with another copy, unresolved V genes account for less than half of the shortfall, and the remainder is unexplained. V and J calls plus clone size are reproduced from that table; the DNA served to infer D and trimming. For this sample there are 550,000 to 600,000 clones; roughly four fifths appear just once. The top ten clones comprise around 12% of the sample.

Donors were healthy HIV-negative adults with no recently reported acute infections or vaccinations. Every donor was a Caucasian adult residing in Nashville, Tennessee, USA. For unsorted samples, tens of millions of PBMCs were counted, and genomic DNA was extracted using the QIAamp DNA Blood Mini kit. Blood was obtained by leukapheresis, after which PBMCs were separated by Ficoll-Histopaque density gradient centrifugation and cryopreserved in liquid nitrogen vapor phase. The source is a middle-aged woman in good health. Some clones in this sample may be carry-over from other donors' samples. The specimen sequenced was PBMCs.

CDR3 protein: CASSLDGTGGGNTIYF. The DNA sequence is given as TGCGCCAGCAGCCTGGACGGGACAGGGGGCGGAAACACCATATATTTT. Recombination joined TRBV5-1 with TRBJ1-3; the junction holds 12 bases that match TRBD1. Its CDR3 holds 16 amino acids, cysteine through phenylalanine. The DNA shown is the 48-base CDR3, in frame from base 1. V is cut back by 4 bases and J by 4 bases, with 6 bases in the junction unmatched. The germline V gene yields SGHRS for CDR1 and YFSETQ for CDR2.